Below, one T cell receptor (beta chain) is given with its context. This clone's antigen is unknown. No base quality values were provided; no much bigger clone lies one nucleotide off. The sample belongs to a study of T cell responses to AZD1222 COVID-19 vaccine (dated by TCRdb to the early 2020s). As for the study more broadly: A total of just over 230 trial participants underwent TCR sequencing, of whom roughly 210 had received two doses of AZD1222 and approximately 25 had received two doses of the MenACWY control vaccine. Trial participants were enrolled into age subgroups of 18-55, 56-69 and 70-plus years, which contained about 150, 28 and 57 TCR-sequenced participants, respectively. What the study reported, not specific to this receptor: Because no day 14 peak-response samples were available, the repertoires could be characterized only after the peak T cell response. Vaccine-associated CD4 TCRs spanned the whole spike protein, with dominant responses in regions 160-218 and 743-854. Participants were mostly white British, with more females than males. The authors suggested clonal diversity may have been underestimated. Conclusions about previously exposed vaccinees were limited because only a handful of AZD1222 recipients were SARS-CoV-2 seropositive at baseline. Epitopes outside the regions mutated in the B.1.351 and B.1.1.7 variants were reportedly recognized by nearly half of the unique spike-specific TCRs. In the small 56-69-year group, the increase in depth fell short of significance, most likely because of low power. A significant rise in spike-specific TCR breadth and depth was observed after two AZD1222 doses relative to day 0 and relative to MenACWY recipients.

CDR1 and CDR2, looked up from the germline V gene (reference sequence), are MNHNY and SVGAGI. Deletion took 7 bases off V and 1 base off J, with a span of 11 bases between the germline ends. Taken from cysteine to phenylalanine, the CDR3 has 14 residues. The kept DNA is CDR3 alone, 42 bases in frame from the first base. Interpreted using the paper, the time point label stands for: about 28 days (+/-7) after the second vaccine dose. Because spike-specific TCR depth and breadth did not differ between the two schedules, AZD1222 recipients who got a second dose at roughly 4 weeks were pooled with those who got a second dose at roughly 12 weeks. Vaccinee samples came from UK trials COV001 and COV002, including a single-blind randomized controlled phase 2/3 trial of AZD1222 (ChAdOx1 nCoV-19) in healthy adults. Trial participant PBMC samples were collected at day 0 and day 28 after the second dose for TCRbeta chain sequencing.

The CDR3 regions of human TCRbeta chains were analyzed by immunosequencing. Regarding the original processing steps: TCRs in the repertoires were matched against a reference library of SARS-CoV-2-specific TCRs that had been generated with the MIRA antigen-specificity platform. Breadth meant the fraction of unique TCRs that were SARS-CoV-2-associated, whereas depth meant the fraction of total T cells that were SARS-CoV-2-associated. Using the MIRA data, each spike-specific TCR was assigned both to the spike region to which the TCR was reactive and to a CD4 or CD8 class. Log10-transformed breadth and depth values were compared by one-way ANOVA with Sidak's multiple comparisons tests. TCRdb carries this immuneACCESS record with in-frame sequences only. Its versions omit some clonotypes, under half of them owing to an unresolved V gene in the studies checked, with the rest unexplained. V and J calls and clone size follow that table, whereas D and trimming were derived from the DNA. Present in this sample are some 130,000 clones, around 90% of which were seen just once. The ten most abundant clones make up 2.6% of the sample.

The specimen comprised peripheral blood, sampled 28 days after the second AZD1222 dose. The source of this sequence is an adult who received the AZD1222 COVID-19 vaccine. Recombination joined TRBV6-6 with TRBJ1-3; a tentative D call is TRBD1 (5 bases match). At the DNA level, the sequence is TGTGCCAGCACCCAAGGGGCATCTGGAAACACCATATATTTT. Its protein is CASTQGASGNTIYF.